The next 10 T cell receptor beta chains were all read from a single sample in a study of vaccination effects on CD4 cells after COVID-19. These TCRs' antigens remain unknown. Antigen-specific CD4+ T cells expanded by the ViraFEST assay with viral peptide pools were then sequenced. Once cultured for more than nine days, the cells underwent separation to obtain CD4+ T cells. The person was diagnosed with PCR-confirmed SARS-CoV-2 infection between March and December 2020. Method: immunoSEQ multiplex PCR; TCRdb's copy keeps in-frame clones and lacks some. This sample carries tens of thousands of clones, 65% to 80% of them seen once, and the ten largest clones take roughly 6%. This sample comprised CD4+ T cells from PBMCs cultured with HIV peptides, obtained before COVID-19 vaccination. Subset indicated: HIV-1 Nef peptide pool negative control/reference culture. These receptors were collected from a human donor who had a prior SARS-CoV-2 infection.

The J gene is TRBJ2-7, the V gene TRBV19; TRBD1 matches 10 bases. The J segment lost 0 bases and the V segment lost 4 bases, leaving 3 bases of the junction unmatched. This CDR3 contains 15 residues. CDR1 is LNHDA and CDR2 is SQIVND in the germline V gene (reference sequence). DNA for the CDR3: TGTGCCAGTAGTAAGACAGGGGGCCTCTCCTACGAGCAGTACTTC. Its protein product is CASSKTGGLSYEQYF.

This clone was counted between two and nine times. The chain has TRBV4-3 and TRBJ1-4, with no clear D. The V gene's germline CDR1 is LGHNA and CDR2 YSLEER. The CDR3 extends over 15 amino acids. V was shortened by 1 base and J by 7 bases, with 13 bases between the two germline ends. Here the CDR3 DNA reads TGCGCCAGCAGCCAAGCTTGGGATTGGGGTGAAAAACTGTTTTTT. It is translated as CASSQAWDWGEKLFF.

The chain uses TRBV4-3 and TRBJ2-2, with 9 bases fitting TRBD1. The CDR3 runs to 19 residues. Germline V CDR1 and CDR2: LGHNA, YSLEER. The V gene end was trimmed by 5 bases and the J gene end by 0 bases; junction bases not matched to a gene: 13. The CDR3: CASSSRTGDLKTNTGELFF. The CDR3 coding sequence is TGCGCCAGCAGCTCACGGACAGGGGACCTGAAAACGAACACCGGGGAGCTGTTTTTT.

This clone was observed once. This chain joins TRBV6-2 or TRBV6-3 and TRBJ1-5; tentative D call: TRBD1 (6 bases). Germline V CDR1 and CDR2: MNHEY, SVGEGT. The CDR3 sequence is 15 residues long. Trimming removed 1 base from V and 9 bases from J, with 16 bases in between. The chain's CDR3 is CASSYYPGAGVPQHF. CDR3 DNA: TGTGCCAGCAGTTACTATCCAGGGGCTGGGGTGCCCCAGCATTTT.

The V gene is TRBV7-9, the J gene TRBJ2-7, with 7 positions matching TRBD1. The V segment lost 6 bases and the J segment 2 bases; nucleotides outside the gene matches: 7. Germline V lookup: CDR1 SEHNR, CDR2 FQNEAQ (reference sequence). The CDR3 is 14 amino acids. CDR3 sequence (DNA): TGTGCCAGCAGAAAAACCGGGACAGCCTACGAGCAGTACTTC. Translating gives CASRKTGTAYEQYF.

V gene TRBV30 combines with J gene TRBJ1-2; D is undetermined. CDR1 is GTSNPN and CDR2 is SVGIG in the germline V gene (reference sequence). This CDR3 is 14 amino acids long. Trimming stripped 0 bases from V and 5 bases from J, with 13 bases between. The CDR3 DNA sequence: TGTGCCTGGAGTGTATGGAAGGACCGATATGGCTACACCTTC. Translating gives CAWSVWKDRYGYTF. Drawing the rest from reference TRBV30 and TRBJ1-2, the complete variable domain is SQTIHQWPATLVQPVGSPLSLECTVEGTSNPNLYWYRQAAGRGLQLLFYSVGIGQISSEVPQNLSASRPQDRQFILSSKKLLLSDSGFYLCAWSVWKDRYGYTFGSGTRLTVV.

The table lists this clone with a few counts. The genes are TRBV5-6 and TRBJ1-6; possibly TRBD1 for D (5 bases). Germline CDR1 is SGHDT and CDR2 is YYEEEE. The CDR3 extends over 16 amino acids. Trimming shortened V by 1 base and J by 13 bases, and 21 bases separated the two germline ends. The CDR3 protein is CASSLSFGHLSPPLHF. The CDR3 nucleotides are TGTGCCAGCAGCTTGTCTTTCGGACATCTGTCTCCTCCCCTCCACTTT.

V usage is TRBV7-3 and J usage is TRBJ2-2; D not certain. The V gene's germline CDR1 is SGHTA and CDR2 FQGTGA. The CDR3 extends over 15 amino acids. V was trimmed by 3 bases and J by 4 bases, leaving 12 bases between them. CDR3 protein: CASSFSGGITGELFF. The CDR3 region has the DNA TGTGCCAGCAGCTTTTCGGGCGGAATCACCGGGGAGCTGTTTTTT.

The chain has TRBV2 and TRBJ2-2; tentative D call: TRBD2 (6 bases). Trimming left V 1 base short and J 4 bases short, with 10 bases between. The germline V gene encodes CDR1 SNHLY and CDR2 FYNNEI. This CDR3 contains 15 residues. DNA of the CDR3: TGTGCCAGCAGTGAAGTCTTGCGGGGCACCGGGGAGCTGTTTTTT. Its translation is CASSEVLRGTGELFF.

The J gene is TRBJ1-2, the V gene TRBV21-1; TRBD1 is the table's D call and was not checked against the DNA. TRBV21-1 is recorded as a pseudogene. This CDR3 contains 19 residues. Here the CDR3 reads CASSPRKGGNRESSYGYTF. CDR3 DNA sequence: TGTGCCAGCAGCCCCAGGAAAGGGGGAAACAGGGAATCGTCCTATGGCTACACCTTC.